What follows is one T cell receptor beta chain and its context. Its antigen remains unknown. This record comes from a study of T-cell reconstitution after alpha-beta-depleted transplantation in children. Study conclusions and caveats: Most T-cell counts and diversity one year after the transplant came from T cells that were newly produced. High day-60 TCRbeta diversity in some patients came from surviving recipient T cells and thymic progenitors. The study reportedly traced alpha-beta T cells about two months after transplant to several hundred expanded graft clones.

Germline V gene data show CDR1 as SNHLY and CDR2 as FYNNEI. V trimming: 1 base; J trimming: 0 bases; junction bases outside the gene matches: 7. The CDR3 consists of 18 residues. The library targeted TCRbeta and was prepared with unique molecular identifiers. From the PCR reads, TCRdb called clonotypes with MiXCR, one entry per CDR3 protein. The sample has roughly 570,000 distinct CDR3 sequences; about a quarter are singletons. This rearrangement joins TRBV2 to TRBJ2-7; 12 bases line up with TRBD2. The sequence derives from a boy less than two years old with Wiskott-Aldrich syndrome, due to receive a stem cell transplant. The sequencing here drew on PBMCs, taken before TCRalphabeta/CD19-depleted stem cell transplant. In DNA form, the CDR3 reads TGTGCCAGCAGTGAAGAGATGCTAGCGGGAGGGAGCTCCTACGAGCAGTACTTC. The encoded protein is CASSEEMLAGGSSYEQYF.